These T cell receptor beta chains were read from a single sample in a study of blood T cell repertoires in COVID-19. This table comes from immunoSEQ multiplex PCR, and its TCRdb copy is limited to in-frame clones, with some not included. The sample consists of about 140,000 clones, 75% to 80% of them appearing once. The sample consisted of PBMCs or T cells enriched from blood (not recorded which). These receptors all stem from a woman between 45 and 65 years old who had recovered from COVID-19. Each CDR3 is given with its conserved first and last residue. D genes are given only for firm matches. Clone size is stated in some rows and not others, as once, few, many or a class when expanded.

v_call	d_call	j_call	clone_size	cdr3_nt	cdr3_aa
TRBV24-1	TRBD1	TRBJ1-2	-	TGTGCCACCAGTCCGGGGACAGGGACCATTAACTATGGCTACACCTTC	CATSPGTGTINYGYTF
TRBV6-2/TRBV6-3	TRBD1	TRBJ2-1	-	TGTGCCAGCAGCCCTGGACAGGCCTCCTACAATGAGCAGTTCTTC	CASSPGQASYNEQFF
TRBV12-3/TRBV12-4	-	TRBJ1-1	-	TGTGCCAGCAGAGTAGGGGCCTACACTGAAGCTTTCTTT	CASRVGAYTEAFF
TRBV5-1	-	TRBJ2-7	-	TGCGCCAGCAGCTTGGGGCCGGAGGGCACCTACGAGCAGTACTTC	CASSLGPEGTYEQYF
TRBV5-8	-	TRBJ1-3	-	TGTGCCAGCAGCTTAGGAGGCTCTGGAAACACCATATATTTT	CASSLGGSGNTIYF
TRBV10-3	-	TRBJ1-5	-	TGTGCCTCCCGGGGGGGGGCCCGGGAGCCCCAGCATTTT	CASRGGAREPQHF
TRBV27	-	TRBJ1-1	-	TGTGCCAGCAGAATATATTCGGAGACCAACACTGAAGCTTTCTTT	CASRIYSETNTEAFF
TRBV7-7	-	TRBJ2-2	once	TGTGCCAGCAGCCGGGGAAGAGGGTCGACCGGGGAGCTGTTTTTT	CASSRGRGSTGELFF
TRBV5-1	-	TRBJ1-1	-	TGCGCCAGCAGCTTGGGGACAGATAACACTGAAGCTTTCTTT	CASSLGTDNTEAFF
TRBV2	TRBD1	TRBJ1-5	-	TGTGCCAGCAGTGAGGCCAGGGGGCGACAGCCCCAGCATTTT	CASSEARGRQPQHF
TRBV2	-	TRBJ2-2	once	TGTGCCAGCAAGGTTCAGGCATCGAACACCGGGGAGCTGTTTTTT	CASKVQASNTGELFF
TRBV5-6	-	TRBJ1-5	-	TGTGCCAGCAGCCTCGGACCGGGGGACCATCAGCCCCAGCATTTT	CASSLGPGDHQPQHF
TRBV5-1	TRBD1	TRBJ2-5	few	TGCGCCAGCAGCGTCGGACAGGGGGGTTCAGAGACCCAGTACTTC	CASSVGQGGSETQYF
TRBV11-3	-	TRBJ1-6	few	TGTGCCAGCAGCTTAGATCTGGCTTCACCCCTCCACTTT	CASSLDLASPLHF
TRBV13	-	TRBJ1-3	-	TGTGCCAGCAATCTACGGGTCTCTGGAAACACCATATATTTT	CASNLRVSGNTIYF
TRBV20-1	-	TRBJ2-7	-	TGCAGTACAACCCCAACATACGAGCAGTACTTC	CSTTPTYEQYF
TRBV7-9	TRBD1	TRBJ1-4	few	TGTGCCAGCAGCGTATCCGGGACAGCAACTTTTGAAAAACTGTTTTTT	CASSVSGTATFEKLFF
TRBV30	-	TRBJ2-1	once	TGTGCCTGGAGTGTCGGTAGTTATGGTGGTAATGAGCAGTTCTTC	CAWSVGSYGGNEQFF
TRBV6-5	-	TRBJ1-6	-	TGTGCCACCAGAGGGGAGCGGGGTTCACCCCTCCACTTT	CATRGERGSPLHF
TRBV3-1/TRBV3-2	TRBD2	TRBJ2-1	-	TGTGCCAGCAGCAACCCTCACGGGGTAGCGGGGTATGCGGGGGACAATGAGCAGTTCTTC	CASSNPHGVAGYAGDNEQFF
TRBV5-1	TRBD1	TRBJ1-4	-	TGCGCCAGCAGCTTGACACCTGACAGGGCTAATGAAAAACTGTTTTTT	CASSLTPDRANEKLFF
TRBV24-1	TRBD1	TRBJ1-4	-	TGTGCCACCAGAAATTACAGGGGGCTGGAGTCTGGGGAAAAACTGTTTTTT	CATRNYRGLESGEKLFF
TRBV4-1	-	TRBJ2-7	-	TGCGCCAGCAGCCAAGAGCAGGGGTACGAGCAGTACTTC	CASSQEQGYEQYF
TRBV29-1	-	TRBJ2-7	many	TGCAGCGTCCCATGGGGGACAAACGAGCAGTACTTC	CSVPWGTNEQYF
TRBV30	-	TRBJ2-5	-	TGTGCCTGGAGTCCATCGGTTATCGAGACCCAGTACTTC	CAWSPSVIETQYF
TRBV6-1	-	TRBJ2-3	once	TGTGCCAGCAGTGTGCTAGGGGGTTTTGCCAGCACAGATACGCAGTATTTT	CASSVLGGFASTDTQYF
TRBV29-1	TRBD1	TRBJ2-2	-	TGCAGCGGGAGAGGGGGCTGGGGCACCGGGGAGCTGTTTTTT	CSGRGGWGTGELFF
TRBV18	TRBD1	TRBJ1-5	-	TGTGCCAGCTCACTACCGGGACAGCTTAGCAATCAGCCCCAGCATTTT	CASSLPGQLSNQPQHF
TRBV5-4	-	TRBJ1-1	-	TGTGCCAGCAGCTGGGAGGTGCGCACTGAAGCTTTCTTT	CASSWEVRTEAFF
TRBV2	TRBD1	TRBJ1-5	-	TGTGCCAGCAGTCCACAGGGGTTTCAGCCCCAGCATTTT	CASSPQGFQPQHF
TRBV9	-	TRBJ2-2	-	TGTGCCAGCAGCGCGCCGGCGGACACCGGGGAGCTGTTTTTT	CASSAPADTGELFF
TRBV11-3	-	TRBJ1-2	-	TGTGCCAGCAGCCCGGGACTCGGGGGCTACACCTTC	CASSPGLGGYTF
TRBV10-3	-	TRBJ1-6	few	TGTGCCAAGGAGGGTCGCGGTAATTCACCCCTCCACTTT	CAKEGRGNSPLHF
TRBV9	-	TRBJ2-5	once	TGTGCCAGCAGCGTAGCTGTTAAGCACGGAGAGACCCAGTACTTC	CASSVAVKHGETQYF
TRBV5-1	-	TRBJ1-2	-	TGCGCCAGCAGCTTGACGGACGGGAGAGATGGCTACACCTTC	CASSLTDGRDGYTF
TRBV7-6	TRBD2	TRBJ2-1	-	TGTGCCAGCAGCTTTCAAGGGGCGACGGGAGGGGACAATGAGCAGTTCTTC	CASSFQGATGGDNEQFF
TRBV7-3	TRBD1	TRBJ1-3	-	TGTGCCAGCAGCACCGGACAGGGGACTCCTGGAAACACCATATATTTT	CASSTGQGTPGNTIYF
TRBV4-1	TRBD2	TRBJ2-1	-	TGCGCCAGCAGCAGTTCTAGCGGGGGGCGGAGGAATGAGCAGTTCTTC	CASSSSSGGRRNEQFF
TRBV19	TRBD2	TRBJ2-7	-	TGTGCCAGTAGTATGGCGGGGGGATCCTACGAGCAGTACTTC	CASSMAGGSYEQYF
TRBV5-4	-	TRBJ2-3	-	TGTGCCAGCAGCTTGTACAGCGGACCTAGCACAGATACGCAGTATTTT	CASSLYSGPSTDTQYF
TRBV28	-	TRBJ2-5	-	TGTGCCAGCAGGGCGAGGACTCATAGTAGAGAGACCCAGTACTTC	CASRARTHSRETQYF
TRBV5-4	-	TRBJ1-3	-	TGTGCCAGCAACAAGAAAGACTCTCCTAGGAACACCATATATTTT	CASNKKDSPRNTIYF
TRBV6-5	-	TRBJ1-2	-	TGTGCCAGCATTGTGGGCCCAACAATCGGTTATGGCTACACCTTC	CASIVGPTIGYGYTF
TRBV4-1	TRBD1	TRBJ1-3	-	TGCGCCAGCAGCGCATCGGGGACAGGGGACGTTGGAAACACCATATATTTT	CASSASGTGDVGNTIYF
TRBV3-1/TRBV3-2	TRBD1	TRBJ1-4	-	TGTGCCAGCGCAAAACAGACAGGGGATGAAAAACTGTTTTTT	CASAKQTGDEKLFF
TRBV20-1	-	TRBJ2-7	-	TGCAGTGCTAGTGAAGGGGGATACGAGCAGTACTTC	CSASEGGYEQYF
TRBV10-3	TRBD2	TRBJ2-5	-	TGTGCCATCAGCCTCCCTCCTCAAAGGACTAGCGGGATTCACACGGAGACCCAGTACTTC	CAISLPPQRTSGIHTETQYF
TRBV7-8	TRBD2	TRBJ2-3	-	TGTGCCAGCAGCTACGGACTAGCGGGAGAGGGTGATACGCAGTATTTT	CASSYGLAGEGDTQYF
TRBV30	TRBD1	TRBJ1-2	few	TGTGCCTGTGGGACAGGCCTTAACTATGGCTACACCTTC	CACGTGLNYGYTF
TRBV5-1	-	TRBJ1-1	-	TGCGCCAGCAGCTCTAACAGGATTATCGCGGACGCTTTCTTT	CASSSNRIIADAFF
TRBV11-2	-	TRBJ2-7	-	TGTGCCAGCAGCTTAGACCCCCGCAGGGACTACGAGCAGTACTTC	CASSLDPRRDYEQYF
TRBV18	-	TRBJ1-1	-	TGTGCCAGCTCACCCCAGGAAGAGGGCACTGAAGCTTTCTTT	CASSPQEEGTEAFF
TRBV27	-	TRBJ2-7	-	TGTGCCAGCAGTCCCCCGACAGGTACCATACACTACGAGCAGTACTTC	CASSPPTGTIHYEQYF